Listed here is a single TCR beta chain. Its antigen is currently unknown. The CDR3 has 16 residues. Germline V lookup: CDR1 KGHSH, CDR2 LQKENI. The junction had 7 bases not matched to a gene; V was cut back by 3 bases and J by 4 bases. The table came from immunoSEQ multiplex PCR; TCRdb's copy has only in-frame clones and leaves some out. The sample includes roughly 66,000 clones, around 90% seen only once; the top ten take 9.5% to 13%. The record originates from a study of Tregs in tolerant kidney transplant recipients. Study conclusions and caveats: Some patients' samples used different primers over time, so nucleotide sequences weren't comparable.

The TCR comes from a human donor who received a combined kidney and bone marrow transplant. The sequencing used CD8+ T cells from blood, collected before the transplant. This chain joins TRBV18 and TRBJ2-2; 8 bases agree with TRBD1. CDR3 bases: TGTGCCAGCTCACCCTTCGGGACAGGATGCACCGGGGAGCTGTTTTTT. Translation: CASSPFGTGCTGELFF. Based on the CDR3 plus reference TRBV18 and TRBJ2-2, the full variable domain is NAGVMQNPRHLVRRRGQEARLRCSPMKGHSHVYWYRQLPEEGLKFMVYLQKENIIDESGMPKERFSAEFPKEGPSILRIQQVVRGDSAAYFCASSPFGTGCTGELFFGEGSRLTVL.